This TCR beta chain was recovered during a study of CD8+ T cells in alopecia areata. Broader study findings: Alopecia totalis/universalis scalp especially showed more expanded CD8+ clones than normal scalp.

PBMCs provided sorted CD4+ and CD8+ T cells. cDNA prepared by RNA extraction and subsequent reverse transcription served as the template for sequencing. Clones were sequenced by immunoSEQ multiplex PCR, and TCRdb holds only the in-frame ones, with some missing. The data show 45,000 to 70,000 clones, 95% to 97% seen once. This clone was seen only once. Antigen specificity is unknown. This TCR was recovered from a human donor with alopecia areata. The source was CD8+ T cells sorted from blood, collected at week 0.

The CDR3 DNA sequence: TGTGCCAGCACCCCCAGAGCGGGGGATGCCTACGAGCAGTACTTC. Its protein is CASTPRAGDAYEQYF. V is TRBV7-6 and J is TRBJ2-7, with 8 bases that match TRBD2. The CDR3 runs to 15 residues. Germline trimming cut 7 bases from V and 2 bases from J; bases unmatched to any gene: 10. Germline-derived CDR1 and CDR2 are SGHVS and FNYEAQ.